These 10 T cell receptor beta chains originate from one sample sequenced in a study of blood T cell repertoires in COVID-19. This table comes from immunoSEQ multiplex PCR, and its TCRdb copy is limited to in-frame clones, with some not included. The data hold 25,000 to 40,000 clones, with 85% to 90% observed a single time. Sequencing input: peripheral blood. The source of these receptors is a man aged 70-80 years with active COVID-19.

The CDR3 loop is CASSPTGLGLAEQYF. The CDR3 DNA follows: TGTGCCAGCTCACCGACGGGACTAGGTCTTGCGGAGCAGTACTTC. V usage is TRBV18 and J usage is TRBJ2-7, with 8 positions matching TRBD2. The CDR3 is made up of 15 amino acids. CDR1 and CDR2 (germline): KGHSH, LQKENI. V gave up 3 bases and J gave up 7 bases; unmatched junction bases: 11.

The chain employs TRBV9 and TRBJ2-5; D perhaps matches TRBD2 (7 bases). V was pared by 0 bases and J by 4 bases, with 19 bases between. Germline V gene sequence: CDR1 SGDLS, CDR2 YYNGEE. The CDR3 consists of 17 residues. The CDR3 region is CASSVAVGGRGGETQYF. DNA for the CDR3: TGTGCCAGCAGCGTAGCTGTCGGGGGGCGAGGTGGAGAGACCCAGTACTTC.

This chain joins TRBV7-9 and TRBJ2-5; 10 nucleotides line up with TRBD2. CDR1 and CDR2 (germline): SEHNR, FQNEAQ (reference sequence). V gave up 1 base and J gave up 6 bases; unmatched junction bases: 2. The CDR3 has 14 residues. CDR3 sequence reads: CASSLVTSGQTQYF. Here the CDR3 DNA reads TGTGCCAGCAGCTTAGTGACTAGCGGGCAGACCCAGTACTTC.

V and J are TRBV2 and TRBJ2-1, with 14 bases identical to TRBD2. The CDR3 has 17 residues. Germline CDR1 is SNHLY and CDR2 is FYNNEI. The J segment lost 7 bases and the V segment lost 6 bases, leaving 11 bases of the junction unmatched. CDR3 sequence (DNA): TGTGCCAGCAGATACTCCGGGACTAGCGGGAGAAAGAATGAGCAGTTCTTC. Residues: CASRYSGTSGRKNEQFF.

This clone was observed a single time. The CDR3 sequence: CATSDLGGGGNEQFF. The CDR3, as DNA: TGTGCCACCAGTGATTTAGGAGGGGGGGGCAATGAGCAGTTCTTC. The chain joins TRBV24-1 to TRBJ2-1, with D possibly being TRBD2 (7 bases). Between the trimmed V and J ends, which lost 1 base and 6 bases, there was a span of 12 bases. Germline CDR1 and CDR2: KGHDR and SFDVKD. The CDR3 is made up of 15 amino acids.

This clone was seen a single time. CDR3 in DNA: TGTGCCAGCAGCTCGGTGGGACTAGCATCTGAGCAGTTCTTC. Its protein product is CASSSVGLASEQFF. The chain is built from TRBV7-7 and TRBJ2-1; 9 nucleotides align to TRBD2. CDR3 size: 14 residues. Germline V gene lookup returns CDR1 SSHAT and CDR2 FNYEAQ (reference sequence). V dropped 4 bases and J dropped 9; count of bases not matched to a gene: 7.

The chain uses TRBV29-1 and TRBJ2-3; tentative D call: TRBD1 (6 bases). CDR3 length equals 12 residues. The V and J ends lost 7 bases and 5 bases respectively, with 13 bases between them. CDR1 and CDR2 from the germline V gene are SQVTM and ANQGSEA. The CDR3 DNA sequence: TGCAGCGACAGGGCGGGTCAAGATACGCAGTATTTT. Its protein is CSDRAGQDTQYF.

This rearrangement joins TRBV19 to TRBJ2-2; D is possibly TRBD2 (6 bases). Between the trimmed V and J ends, which lost 8 bases and 4 bases, there was a span of 17 bases. The CDR3 has 15 amino acids. CDR1 is LNHDA and CDR2 is SQIVND in the germline V gene (reference sequence). CDR3 in DNA: TGTGCCAGTGCTCCGTTGAGCGGGCGCACCGGGGAGCTGTTTTTT. It yields the protein CASAPLSGRTGELFF.

V is TRBV6-5 and J is TRBJ2-2; D might be TRBD2 (5 bases). Germline V gives CDR1 MNHEY, CDR2 SVGAGI. The V end lost 6 bases, the J end lost 7 bases, and 18 bases lay between the germline ends. This CDR3 region has 15 residues. Here the CDR3 reads CASSLKRGIHGELFF. The CDR3 nucleotides are TGTGCCAGCAGCCTCAAACGGGGAATTCACGGGGAGCTGTTTTTT.

The J gene is TRBJ1-6, the V gene TRBV2; D is possibly TRBD1 (6 bases). The germline gives CDR1 SNHLY, CDR2 FYNNEI. V shed 3 bases and J shed 7 bases, with 19 bases lying between them. The CDR3 contains 17 residues. CDR3 DNA sequence: TGTGCCAGCAGTGAGGGCCTCGGGGGCGGGGGCAATTCACCCCTCCACTTT. It encodes CASSEGLGGGGNSPLHF.